This TCR beta chain was sequenced during a study of early T cells in non-severe SARS-CoV-2 infection. About the study: Sequencing input comprised bulk RNA from unsorted whole blood; chain pairing was not available. Study conclusions and caveats: Using VDJdb, the matching emphasized anti-spike CD8 responses while missing private and CD4 specificities.

This clonotype has a handful of counts. Its antigen is not known. Individual cDNA molecules received unique molecular identifiers during library preparation. TCRdb itself ran the 5' RACE reads through MiXCR, one entry per CDR3 protein. The top ten hold about 2.5% of the sample, which has tens of thousands of distinct CDR3 sequences, over 10% seen once. The CDR3 length is 16 residues. CDR1 is MGHRA, CDR2 YSYEKL, per germline. Trimming took 1 base from V and 7 from J, leaving 20 bases between them. V is TRBV4-1 and J is TRBJ2-7; D is undetermined. This TCR was recovered from an adult who was a healthcare worker with PCR-confirmed SARS-CoV-2 infection or an uninfected control (not recorded which). The sample consisted of whole blood, taken at baseline. CDR3 residues: CASSQVIFSSKREQYF. In DNA form, the CDR3 reads TGCGCCAGCAGCCAAGTAATTTTCAGTTCGAAGAGGGAGCAGTACTTC.